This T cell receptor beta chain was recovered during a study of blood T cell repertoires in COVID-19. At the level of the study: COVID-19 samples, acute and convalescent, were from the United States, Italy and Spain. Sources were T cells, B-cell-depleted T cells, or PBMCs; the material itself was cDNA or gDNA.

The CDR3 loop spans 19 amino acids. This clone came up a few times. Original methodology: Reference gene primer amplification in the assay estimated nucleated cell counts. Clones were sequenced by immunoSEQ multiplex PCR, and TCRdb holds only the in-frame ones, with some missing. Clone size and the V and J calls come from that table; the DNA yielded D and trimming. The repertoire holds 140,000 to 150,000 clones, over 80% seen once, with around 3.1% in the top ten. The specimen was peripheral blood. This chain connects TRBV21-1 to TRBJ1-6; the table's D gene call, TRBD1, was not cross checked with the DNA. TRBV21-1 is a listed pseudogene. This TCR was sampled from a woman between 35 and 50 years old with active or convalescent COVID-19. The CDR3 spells CASSKKTGGTYSYNSPLHF. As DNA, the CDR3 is TGTGCCAGCAGCAAAAAGACAGGGGGCACATACTCCTATAATTCACCCCTCCACTTT.